The rows below give T cell receptor beta chains drawn from one sample of a study of technical replicates of blood from a few donors. Sequencing was performed with immunoSEQ multiplex PCR; in TCRdb, only in-frame clones are kept and a portion is missing. Among 80,000 or so clones listed, 98% were seen once. Input material: T cells isolated from PBMCs. Source of these receptors: a human donor in good health. Both conserved end residues are part of each CDR3. A D gene is named only where the DNA matches it firmly. For some rows the clone size is stated as once, few or many, or as a class when expanded; others skip it.

CDR3 protein | CDR3 DNA | V gene | D gene | clone size | J gene
CASRLAGGQETQYF | TGTGCCAGCAGGCTAGCGGGGGGACAAGAGACCCAGTACTTC | TRBV28 | TRBD2 | NA | TRBJ2-5
CASSYGQDYGNTIYF | TGCGCCAGCAGTTATGGACAGGACTACGGAAACACCATATATTTT | TRBV4-1 | TRBD1 | NA | TRBJ1-3
CAISEFSGQVNTEAFF | TGTGCCATCAGTGAGTTCTCGGGACAGGTTAACACTGAAGCTTTCTTT | TRBV10-3 | TRBD1 | NA | TRBJ1-1
CASSRRLAGDVETQYF | TGCGCCAGCAGCCGGAGACTAGCGGGAGACGTAGAGACCCAGTACTTC | TRBV5-1 | TRBD2 | NA | TRBJ2-5
CASSLGPTLREQYF | TGTGCCAGCAGTTTGGGGCCCACTCTGCGGGAGCAGTACTTC | TRBV27 | NA | NA | TRBJ2-7
CASTPPGGAQFF | TGCGCCAGCACCCCCCCGGGGGGAGCGCAGTTCTTC | TRBV10-2 | TRBD2 | once | TRBJ2-1
CAWSVASGYYEQYF | TGTGCCTGGAGTGTTGCTAGCGGTTACTACGAGCAGTACTTC | TRBV30 | TRBD2 | NA | TRBJ2-7
CASQIDREDGYTF | TGTGCCAGCCAGATTGACAGGGAAGATGGCTACACCTTC | TRBV6-8 | TRBD1 | NA | TRBJ1-2
CAWSEGALEQFF | TGTGCCTGGAGTGAGGGGGCTTTGGAGCAGTTCTTC | TRBV30 | TRBD1 | NA | TRBJ2-1
CASSRDRGRGGYTF | TGTGCCAGCAGTAGGGACAGGGGGCGCGGTGGCTACACCTTC | TRBV6-5 | TRBD1 | NA | TRBJ1-2
CASSPRREDYNEQFF | TGTGCCAGCTCACCAAGGCGGGAGGACTACAATGAGCAGTTCTTC | TRBV18 | TRBD2 | NA | TRBJ2-1
CASSRQGIETNEKLFF | TGTGCCAGCAGCAGACAGGGGATAGAAACTAATGAAAAACTGTTTTTT | TRBV7-9 | TRBD1 | NA | TRBJ1-4
CASSADSPGTDTQYF | TGTGCCAGCAGCGCAGACTCCCCTGGCACAGATACGCAGTATTTT | TRBV9 | NA | NA | TRBJ2-3
CASSQDLGGDYNEQFF | TGCGCCAGCAGCCAAGATCTGGGGGGAGACTACAATGAGCAGTTCTTC | TRBV4-3 | NA | NA | TRBJ2-1
CASSEGRGFEKLFF | TGTGCCAGCAGCGAGGGCAGGGGATTCGAAAAACTGTTTTTT | TRBV9 | NA | NA | TRBJ1-4
CASSLGSEQYF | TGTGCCAGCAGCCTGGGCTCCGAGCAGTACTTC | TRBV27 | NA | once | TRBJ2-7
CASNPTRTGGELFF | TGTGCCAGCAACCCTACTAGAACCGGCGGGGAGCTGTTTTTT | TRBV6-5 | NA | NA | TRBJ2-2
CASSLRETQYF | TGTGCCAGCAGCCTCAGGGAGACCCAGTACTTC | TRBV11-2 | NA | NA | TRBJ2-5
CASKDRGYGANVLTF | TGTGCCAGCAAAGACAGGGGATACGGGGCCAACGTCCTGACTTTC | TRBV27 | TRBD1 | NA | TRBJ2-6
CASSRDRAYEQYF | TGCGCCAGCAGTCGGGACAGAGCCTACGAGCAGTACTTC | TRBV23-1 | TRBD1 | NA | TRBJ2-7
CASSQRTGLTGANVLTF | TGCGCCAGCAGCCAAAGGACAGGGCTTACTGGGGCCAACGTCCTGACTTTC | TRBV4-3 | TRBD1 | NA | TRBJ2-6
CASSPSGAGDTQYF | TGTGCCAGCAGCCCGAGCGGGGCCGGGGATACGCAGTATTTT | TRBV7-9 | TRBD2 | once | TRBJ2-3
CASSLDISGANVLTF | TGTGCCAGCAGCCTAGACATCTCTGGGGCCAACGTCCTGACTTTC | TRBV7-9 | NA | NA | TRBJ2-6
CAIRGAGGTQYF | TGTGCCATCCGGGGGGCTGGGGGGACCCAGTACTTC | TRBV28 | NA | NA | TRBJ2-5
CASSEAGQHHGYTF | TGCGCCAGCAGTGAGGCTGGACAGCATCATGGCTACACCTTC | TRBV10-1 | NA | NA | TRBJ1-2
CSVEEGQFAEQYF | TGCAGCGTTGAAGAAGGACAGTTTGCCGAGCAGTACTTC | TRBV29-1 | NA | NA | TRBJ2-7
CASSLGPRTVDEKLFF | TGTGCCAGCAGCTTAGGGCCCCGGACAGTTGATGAAAAACTGTTTTTT | TRBV5-5 | NA | NA | TRBJ1-4
CASSFKGLSGNTIYF | TGTGCTAGCAGCTTTAAGGGGCTCTCTGGAAACACCATATATTTT | TRBV7-7 | NA | NA | TRBJ1-3
CASSFGGTSTDTQYF | TGTGCCAGCAGCTTCGGCGGGACTAGCACAGATACGCAGTATTTT | TRBV7-3 | NA | NA | TRBJ2-3
CASSGAGGLGYTF | TGTGCCAGCAGTGGCGCGGGGGGCTTGGGCTACACCTTC | TRBV28 | NA | NA | TRBJ1-2
CASSLTGPTGELFF | TGCGCCAGCAGCTTGACAGGTCCCACCGGGGAGCTGTTTTTT | TRBV5-1 | NA | NA | TRBJ2-2
CASSLPVEGVMNTEAFF | TGTGCCAGCAGCTTGCCGGTGGAGGGTGTAATGAACACTGAAGCTTTCTTT | TRBV5-4 | NA | NA | TRBJ1-1
CASKSQFFGSGAKETQYF | TGTGCCAGCAAATCCCAATTTTTTGGTAGCGGGGCAAAAGAGACCCAGTACTTC | TRBV19 | TRBD2 | once | TRBJ2-5
CASSVSGSFGEEQFF | TGTGCCAGCAGCGTTAGCGGGAGTTTTGGGGAGGAGCAGTTCTTC | TRBV9 | TRBD2 | NA | TRBJ2-1
CASSLRGLTEAFF | TGTGCCAGCAGTTTGAGGGGACTTACTGAAGCTTTCTTT | TRBV27 | NA | NA | TRBJ1-1
CASSLDRSIELAKNIQYF | TGTGCCAGCAGCTTAGACAGGTCTATCGAGCTAGCCAAAAACATTCAGTACTTC | TRBV11-2 | NA | NA | TRBJ2-4
CSVGTGTDSIEKLFF | TGCAGCGTTGGGACCGGGACAGATAGTATTGAAAAACTGTTTTTT | TRBV29-1 | TRBD1 | NA | TRBJ1-4
CASSLLNRGNEQYF | TGTGCCAGCAGTTTATTGAATCGGGGGAACGAGCAGTACTTC | TRBV28 | NA | NA | TRBJ2-7
CASSVRTATEAFF | TGCGCCAGCAGCGTCCGGACAGCCACTGAAGCTTTCTTT | TRBV5-1 | NA | NA | TRBJ1-1
CASSLNLAGVETQYF | TGTGCCAGCAGCTTAAATCTAGCGGGAGTAGAGACCCAGTACTTC | TRBV7-3 | TRBD2 | NA | TRBJ2-5